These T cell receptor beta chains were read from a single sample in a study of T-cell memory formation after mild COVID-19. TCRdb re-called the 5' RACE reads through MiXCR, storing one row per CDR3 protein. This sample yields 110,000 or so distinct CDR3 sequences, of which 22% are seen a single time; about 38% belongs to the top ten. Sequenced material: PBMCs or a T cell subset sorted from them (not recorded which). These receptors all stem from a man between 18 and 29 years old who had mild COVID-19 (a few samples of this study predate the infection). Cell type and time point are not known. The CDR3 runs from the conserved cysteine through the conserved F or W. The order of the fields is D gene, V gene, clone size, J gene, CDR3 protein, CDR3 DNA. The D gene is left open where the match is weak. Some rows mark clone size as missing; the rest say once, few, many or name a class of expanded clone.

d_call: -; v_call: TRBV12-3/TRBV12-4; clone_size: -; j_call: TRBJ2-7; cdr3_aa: CASSGGNPYEQYF; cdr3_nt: TGTGCCAGCAGTGGGGGAAACCCCTACGAGCAGTACTTC
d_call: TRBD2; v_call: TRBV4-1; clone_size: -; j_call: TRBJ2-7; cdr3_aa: CASSQRGGSGEQYF; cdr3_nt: TGCGCCAGCAGCCAGCGGGGGGGGTCGGGCGAGCAGTACTTC
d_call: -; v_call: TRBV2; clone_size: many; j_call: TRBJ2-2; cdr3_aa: CASRPPPGTAGHGELFF; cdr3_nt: TGTGCCAGCAGGCCCCCGCCCGGGACCGCGGGCCACGGGGAGCTGTTTTTT
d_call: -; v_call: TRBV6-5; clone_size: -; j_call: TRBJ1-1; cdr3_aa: CASGGPGIEAFF; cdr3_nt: TGTGCCAGCGGCGGTCCCGGGATTGAAGCTTTCTTT
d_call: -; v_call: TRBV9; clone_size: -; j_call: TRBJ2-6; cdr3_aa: CASSPTGFSGANVLTF; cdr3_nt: TGTGCCAGCAGCCCTACAGGGTTCTCTGGGGCCAACGTCCTGACTTTC
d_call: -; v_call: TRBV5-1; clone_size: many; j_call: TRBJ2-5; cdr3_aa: CASSLHDPLWGTQYF; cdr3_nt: TGCGCCAGCAGCTTGCATGACCCACTTTGGGGGACCCAGTACTTC
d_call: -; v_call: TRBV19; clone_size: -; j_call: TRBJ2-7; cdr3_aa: CASTPGGGSYEQYF; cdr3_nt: TGTGCCAGTACCCCTGGTGGAGGTTCCTACGAGCAGTACTTC
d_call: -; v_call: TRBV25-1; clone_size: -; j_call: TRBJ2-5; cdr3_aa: CASSEYWGEETQYF; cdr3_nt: TGTGCCAGCAGTGAATATTGGGGGGAAGAGACCCAGTACTTC
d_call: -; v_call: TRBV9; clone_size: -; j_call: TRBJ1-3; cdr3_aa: CASSSHSSPGNTIYF; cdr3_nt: TGTGCCAGCAGCTCCCACTCTTCCCCCGGAAACACCATATATTTT
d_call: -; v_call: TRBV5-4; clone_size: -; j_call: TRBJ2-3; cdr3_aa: CASSSNPTDTQYF; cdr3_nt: TGTGCCAGCAGCTCCAATCCCACAGATACGCAGTATTTT
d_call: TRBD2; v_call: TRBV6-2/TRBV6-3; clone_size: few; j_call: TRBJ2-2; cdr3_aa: CASSGLDGGAVTGELFF; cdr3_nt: TGTGCCAGCAGTGGCCTCGACGGGGGGGCCGTAACCGGGGAGCTGTTTTTT
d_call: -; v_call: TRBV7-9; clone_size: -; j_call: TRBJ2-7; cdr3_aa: CASSPYPGTSYEQYF; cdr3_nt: TGTGCCAGCAGCCCTTATCCCGGGACTTCCTACGAGCAGTACTTC
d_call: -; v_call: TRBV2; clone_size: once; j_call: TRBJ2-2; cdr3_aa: CAALGQGFTGELIF; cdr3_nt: TGTGCCGCCTTGGGGCAGGGGTTCACCGGGGAGCTGATTTTT
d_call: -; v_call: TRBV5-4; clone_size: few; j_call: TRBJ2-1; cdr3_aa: CASSLENEQFF; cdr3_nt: TGTGCCAGCAGCTTGGAGAATGAGCAGTTCTTC
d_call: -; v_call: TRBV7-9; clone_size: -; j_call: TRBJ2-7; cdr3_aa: CASSRVRGEQYF; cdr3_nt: TGTGCCAGCAGCCGGGTGCGAGGGGAGCAGTACTTC
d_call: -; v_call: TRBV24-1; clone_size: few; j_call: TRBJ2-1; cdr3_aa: CATSFNDEQFF; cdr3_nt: TGTGCCACCAGTTTCAACGATGAGCAGTTCTTC